These 32 T cell receptor beta chains share one sample of origin, sequenced in a study of T cells in Graves' hyperthyroidism and ophthalmopathy. TCR beta CDR3 region amplification was performed from RNA transcripts. The TCR CDR3 was amplified in a first-round RT-PCR using the HTBI primer set. TCRdb reprocessed the multiplex PCR reads via MiXCR and lists one record per CDR3 protein. The sample includes around 660,000 distinct CDR3 sequences, about 45% of them seen just once. Material for sequencing was peripheral blood or thyroid tissue (not recorded which). These receptor sequences come from an adult man with Graves' disease, either hyperthyroidism or ophthalmopathy (not recorded which).

This clonotype came up a few times. V gene TRBV19 combines with J gene TRBJ1-5; D gene ambiguous. Trimming took 5 bases from V and 2 from J, leaving 10 bases between them. Germline V gene lookup returns CDR1 LNHDA and CDR2 SQIVND (reference sequence). This CDR3 is built from 14 residues. The CDR3 DNA reads as TGTGCCAGTAGTGGTGACGGACGCAATCAGCCCCAGCATTTT. Its protein product is CASSGDGRNQPQHF.

The chain links TRBV15 to TRBJ2-5, with D perhaps TRBD2 (6 bases). The CDR3 consists of 16 residues. V gave up 4 bases and J gave up 5 bases, with 20 bases separating them. Germline loops: CDR1 LNHNV, CDR2 YYDKDF (reference sequence). CDR3 in amino acids: CATSTGASERGETQYF. CDR3 DNA sequence: TGTGCCACCAGCACCGGGGCTAGCGAACGTGGTGAGACCCAGTACTTC.

The chain is built from TRBV19 and TRBJ2-7; D is uncertain. Germline V gives CDR1 LNHDA, CDR2 SQIVND (reference sequence). V was clipped by 7 bases and J by 2 bases, with 15 bases between them. CDR3 length equals 14 residues. The CDR3 coding sequence is TGTGCCAGTAAATCGGAGTCCCCTGCCTACGAGCAGTACTTC. Translated: CASKSESPAYEQYF.

This clonotype has a count of ten or more. This chain links TRBV2 with TRBJ1-1; D ambiguous. Germline V gene lookup returns CDR1 SNHLY and CDR2 FYNNEI. This CDR3 comprises 14 residues. V was pared by 7 bases and J by 3 bases, with 15 bases between. Written as DNA, the CDR3 is TGTGCCAGCACTGCCCGCGGCGGGGACACTGAAGCTTTCTTT. Its translation: CASTARGGDTEAFF.

The chain combines TRBV7-8 with TRBJ1-1; 9 bases align to TRBD1. The CDR3 runs 15 residues. CDR1 SGHVS and CDR2 FQNEAQ come from the germline V gene. With V trimmed by 2 bases and J by 1 base, 2 bases remained unmatched. CDR3 residues: CASSLSTGGNTEAFF. CDR3 in DNA: TGTGCCAGCAGCTTATCGACAGGGGGGAACACTGAAGCTTTCTTT.

This clonotype was detected ten times or more. The rearrangement uses TRBV2 and TRBJ1-6; D unresolved. The V gene lost 6 bases and the J gene lost 12 bases, with 15 bases spanning the gap. CDR3 length: 13 residues. Germline lookup yields CDR1 SNHLY and CDR2 FYNNEI. CDR3 DNA sequence: TGTGCCAGCAGCGATGCCGTGCCCCAACCCCTCCACTTT. It is translated as CASSDAVPQPLHF.

The chain couples TRBV5-1 to TRBJ2-6; tentatively, D is TRBD2 (6 bases). The V gene lost 4 bases and the J gene lost 2 bases, with 13 bases spanning the gap. CDR3 length equals 16 residues. The germline V gene encodes CDR1 SGHRS and CDR2 YFSETQ. The CDR3 nucleotides read TGCGCCAGCAGCGGTCGTCGGGGGACTGGGGCCAACGTCCTGACTTTC. Translation gives CASSGRRGTGANVLTF.

This clonotype showed up many times. The rearrangement joins TRBV15 to TRBJ1-2; 8 bases are a match to TRBD1. CDR1 is LNHNV and CDR2 is YYDKDF in the germline V gene (reference sequence). Trimming at V came to 4 bases and at J to 4 bases, leaving 11 bases not matched to a gene. This CDR3 contains 16 residues. CDR3 amino acids: CATSILQGQDIYGYTF. The CDR3 DNA reads as TGTGCCACCAGCATTCTTCAGGGACAGGATATCTATGGCTACACCTTC.

The table lists this clonotype with a few counts. J is TRBJ1-3 and V is TRBV20-1; 7 bases map to TRBD1. J lost 3 bases, V lost 5 bases, and 13 bases had no gene match. Germline CDR1 is DFQATT and CDR2 is SNEGSKA (reference sequence). The CDR3 consists of 16 residues. CDR3 residues: CSAASGQRAYGNTIYF. The CDR3 coding sequence is TGCAGTGCTGCCTCGGGACAGAGGGCGTATGGAAACACCATATATTTT.

This clonotype occurred many times. The V call is TRBV25-1, the J call TRBJ2-7, with 9 bases fitting TRBD1. The CDR3 length is 14 residues. With 5 bases clipped from V and 3 bases from J, the junction kept 5 bases outside the gene matches. Germline values: CDR1 MGHDK, CDR2 SYGVNS. The CDR3 loop reads CASSWGQGDYEQYF. The CDR3 DNA reads as TGTGCCAGCAGTTGGGGACAGGGCGACTACGAGCAGTACTTC.

The chain combines TRBV20-1 with TRBJ2-7, with D tentatively TRBD2 (6 bases). CDR1 is DFQATT and CDR2 is SNEGSKA in the germline V gene (reference sequence). V was pared by 2 bases and J by 2 bases, with 7 bases between. This CDR3 has 12 residues. CDR3 protein: CSARRGTYEQYF. DNA for the CDR3: TGCAGTGCTAGACGCGGGACCTACGAGCAGTACTTC.

On this clonotype: A read error is possible here, since a much larger clone lies one base away. The rearrangement joins TRBV10-3 to TRBJ2-7; a possible D gene is TRBD1 (5 bases). CDR3 size: 14 residues. CDR1 and CDR2 from the germline V gene are ENHRY and SYGVKD. DNA of the CDR3: TGTGCCAGCAGTGAGTCGCCAGGGCCCTACGAGCAGTACTTC. Amino acids: CASSESPGPYEQYF.

As to this clonotype: A read error may produce the germline difference seen at one junction end. The rearrangement links TRBV15 to TRBJ1-5; 8 nucleotides match TRBD1. The CDR3 totals 16 residues. Germline assignment: CDR1 LNHNV and CDR2 YYDKDF (reference sequence). CDR3 loop: CAASRKDREWIQPQHF. CDR3 DNA sequence: TGTGCCGCCAGCAGGAAGGACAGGGAATGGATTCAGCCCCAGCATTTT. Full variable domain (rest looked up from reference TRBV15 and TRBJ1-5): DAMVIQNPRYQVTQFGKPVTLSCSQTLNHNVMYWYQQKSSQAPKLLFHYYDKDFNNEADTPDNFQSRRPNTSFCFLDIRSPGLGDTAMYLCAASRKDREWIQPQHFGDGTRLSIL.

The CDR3 reads CATRESRDSYEQYF. The CDR3 nucleotides are TGTGCCACCAGAGAGAGCCGGGACAGCTACGAGCAGTACTTC. This chain joins TRBV15 and TRBJ2-7, with TRBD1 matching over 7 bases. The CDR3 has 14 amino acids. Germline V gene data show CDR1 as LNHNV and CDR2 as YYDKDF (reference sequence). Trimming at V came to 6 bases and at J to 3 bases, leaving 8 bases not matched to a gene.

CDR3: CASSLDYRDTGELFF. In nucleotides, the CDR3 is TGTGCCAGCAGCTTAGATTACAGGGACACCGGGGAGCTGTTTTTT. The chain joins TRBV9 to TRBJ2-2; D possibly corresponds to TRBD1 (6 bases). CDR3 length equals 15 residues. V was cut by 4 bases and J by 3 bases, with 13 bases left in between. Germline assignment: CDR1 SGDLS and CDR2 YYNGEE.

In its sample, this clonotype was seen once. V and J are TRBV7-6 and TRBJ1-2; 10 bases map to TRBD1. Germline loops: CDR1 SGHVS, CDR2 FNYEAQ. The V and J ends lost 3 bases and 2 bases, in that order; junction bases with no gene match: 6. This CDR3 spans 16 amino acids. CDR3 sequence: CASSLARQGANYGYTF. In DNA form, the CDR3 reads TGTGCCAGCAGCTTGGCGAGACAGGGGGCGAACTATGGCTACACCTTC.

Many counts were recorded for this clonotype. The chain combines TRBV10-1 with TRBJ1-1; no clear D gene. The CDR3 totals 14 residues. Germline V lookup: CDR1 WNHNN, CDR2 SYGVQD (reference sequence). V gave up 3 bases and J gave up 4 bases, with 12 bases separating them. The CDR3 DNA sequence: TGCGCCAGCAGTGATGAGCGGGGTTCCACTGAAGCTTTCTTT. Residues: CASSDERGSTEAFF.

The chain employs TRBV5-1 and TRBJ1-2, with TRBD1 identical over 9 bases. V gave up 3 bases and J gave up 4 bases; unmatched junction bases: 7. This CDR3 region has 15 residues. Germline CDR1 SGHRS, CDR2 YFSETQ. CDR3 protein: CASSSGQGFFYGYTF. The CDR3 nucleotides read TGCGCCAGCAGCTCCGGACAGGGGTTTTTCTATGGCTACACCTTC.

Comments on this clonotype: The germline gene is not matched at one end of the junction; a read error may be the cause. The V call is TRBV10-1, the J call TRBJ1-1, with TRBD1 as a possible D gene (5 bases). The CDR3 runs to 13 residues. Germline CDR1 reads WNHNN; CDR2 reads SYGVQD (reference sequence). The CDR3: CASSERQNTVAFF. CDR3 nucleotide sequence: TGCGCCAGCAGTGAGCGACAGAACACTGTAGCTTTCTTT.

This clonotype was seen at least ten times. The genes are TRBV2 and TRBJ1-2; 7 bases map to TRBD1. V trimming: 2 bases; J trimming: 7 bases; junction bases outside the gene matches: 10. Per germline, CDR1 SNHLY and CDR2 FYNNEI. CDR3 length: 15 residues. The CDR3 DNA sequence: TGTGCCAGCAGTGAACGTCCAGGGGGTGCTATTGGCTACACCTTC. Translated, it gives CASSERPGGAIGYTF. Complete variable domain (other parts from reference TRBV2 and TRBJ1-2): EPEVTQTPSHQVTQMGQEVILRCVPISNHLYFYWYRQILGQKVEFLVSFYNNEISEKSEIFDDQFSVERPDGSNFTLKIRSTKLEDSAMYFCASSERPGGAIGYTFGSGTRLTVV.

The rearrangement joins TRBV20-1 to TRBJ2-7; TRBD1 is a possible D gene (5 bases). The CDR3 has 14 residues. Trimming cost V 3 bases and J 1 base, with 13 bases left between them. Germline CDR1 is DFQATT and CDR2 is SNEGSKA (reference sequence). For the CDR3, the DNA is TGCAGTGCTAGTGACCCGACAGATTCCTACGAGCAGTACTTC. It is translated as CSASDPTDSYEQYF.

There are many counts of this clonotype. The chain is built from TRBV12-3 or TRBV12-4 and TRBJ1-4; D is undetermined. The CDR3 spans 13 residues. V dropped 5 bases and J dropped 8 bases, with 12 bases sitting between them. CDR3 nucleotides: TGTGCCAGCAGTCCAGACATGGGCGAAAAACTGTTTTTT. It is translated as CASSPDMGEKLFF.

Only a few counts were recorded for this clonotype. The chain combines TRBV6-5 with TRBJ1-5; D is ambiguous. Per germline, CDR1 MNHEY and CDR2 SVGAGI. V was clipped by 0 bases and J by 2 bases, with 5 bases between them. The CDR3 is 14 residues long. The CDR3 spells CASSYSLGNQPQHF. CDR3 sequence (DNA): TGTGCCAGCAGTTACTCCCTGGGCAATCAGCCCCAGCATTTT.

This clonotype was detected ten times or more. The V gene is TRBV29-1, the J gene TRBJ1-2; D may be TRBD1 (6 bases). V was clipped by 0 bases and J by 6 bases, with 14 bases between them. This CDR3 contains 14 residues. The germline gives CDR1 SQVTM, CDR2 ANQGSEA. CDR3 amino acids: CSVEDRGGMHGYTF. CDR3 nucleotides: TGCAGCGTTGAAGATAGAGGGGGGATGCATGGCTACACCTTC.

In regard to this clonotype: Given a much more abundant clone one base away, this may be a read error. This is likely a read error, given that the CDR3 carries no conserved phenylalanine or tryptophan at its end. The chain uses TRBV2 and TRBJ1-1; D not certain. The germline V gene has CDR1 SNHLY and CDR2 FYNNEI. The CDR3 has 12 amino acids. Trimming took off 4 bases at V and 5 bases at J, with 8 bases between the two ends. This chain's CDR3 is CASSADGTEAFS. The CDR3 nucleotides read TGTGCCAGCAGTGCGGACGGAACTGAAGCTTTCTCT.

This clonotype was seen repeatedly, ten times or more. This sequence joins TRBV12-3 or TRBV12-4 and TRBJ1-5, with a tentative D call TRBD1 (5 bases). The germline V and J ends were trimmed by 2 bases and 4 bases, with 12 bases remaining between them. This CDR3 has 15 residues. Here the CDR3 DNA reads TGTGCCAGCAGTTTAATCGGGGCAGCAAATCAGCCCCAGCATTTT. This translates into CASSLIGAANQPQHF.

The chain is built from TRBV7-2 and TRBJ1-6, with D unclear. The CDR3 sequence is 14 residues long. Looked up from germline, CDR1 is SGHTA and CDR2 is FQGNSA. Trimming stripped 6 bases from V and 11 bases from J, with 17 bases between. The DNA for the CDR3 is TGTGCCAGCAGTCCGGACCTCGAGACGCCACCCCTCCACTTT. It encodes CASSPDLETPPLHF. The full variable domain, in which reference TRBV7-2 and TRBJ1-6 provide the parts outside the CDR3, is GAGVSQSPSNKVTEKGKDVELRCDPISGHTALYWYRQSLGQGLEFLIYFQGNSAPDKSGLPSDRFSAERTGGSVSTLTIQRTQQEDSAVYLCASSPDLETPPLHFGNGTRLTVT.

This clonotype was counted only a few times. The CDR3 spells CASSAGGQFGEKLFF. The CDR3 DNA follows: TGTGCCAGTAGTGCTGGGGGGCAATTTGGTGAAAAACTGTTTTTT. This chain joins TRBV19 and TRBJ1-4, with D possibly TRBD1 on 6 matching bases. CDR3 size: 15 residues. The ends were cut back, 5 bases at V and 7 bases at J, with 17 bases in the middle. The germline V gene encodes CDR1 LNHDA and CDR2 SQIVND (reference sequence).

In the case of this clonotype: In this CDR3 the conserved last residue, phenylalanine or tryptophan, is missing, so a read error is likely. The rearrangement uses TRBV9 and TRBJ2-7; 8 bases line up with TRBD2. J lost 5 bases, V lost 4 bases, and 8 bases had no gene match. Germline V CDR1 and CDR2: SGDLS, YYNGEE. The CDR3 is made up of 14 amino acids. Here the CDR3 DNA reads TGTGCCAGCAGCTTTAGACCGGGGGGGGACGAGCAGTACTAC. Its protein product is CASSFRPGGDEQYY.

There are many counts of this clonotype. The J gene is TRBJ2-5, the V gene TRBV9, with TRBD2 as a possible D gene (6 bases). The CDR3 length is 14 residues. Per germline, CDR1 SGDLS and CDR2 YYNGEE. V dropped 3 bases and J dropped 1 base, with 10 bases sitting between them. The DNA for the CDR3 is TGTGCCAGCAGCGCCAAGGGAGGCCAAGAGACCCAGTACTTC. As protein: CASSAKGGQETQYF.

This clonotype was picked up a small number of times. CDR3 in DNA: TGCGCCAGCAGCGGGTGGGACAGAAATTCACCCCTCCACTTT. It specifies CASSGWDRNSPLHF. The chain recombines TRBV5-1 with TRBJ1-6; 7 bases agree with TRBD1. The V gene's germline CDR1 is SGHRS and CDR2 YFSETQ. The CDR3 loop spans 14 amino acids. V lost 4 bases, J lost 7 bases, and 5 bases stayed unmatched.

This clonotype was seen more than once but under ten times. V is TRBV28 and J is TRBJ1-6, with 7 bases identical to TRBD1. The CDR3 length is 14 residues. The germline V gene has CDR1 MDHEN and CDR2 SYDVKM. Unmatched junction bases numbered 5, after V lost 3 bases and J lost 9 bases. CDR3 nucleotides: TGTGCCAGCAGTTTCGACAGGGATTCTTCACCCCTCCACTTT. This codes for CASSFDRDSSPLHF.